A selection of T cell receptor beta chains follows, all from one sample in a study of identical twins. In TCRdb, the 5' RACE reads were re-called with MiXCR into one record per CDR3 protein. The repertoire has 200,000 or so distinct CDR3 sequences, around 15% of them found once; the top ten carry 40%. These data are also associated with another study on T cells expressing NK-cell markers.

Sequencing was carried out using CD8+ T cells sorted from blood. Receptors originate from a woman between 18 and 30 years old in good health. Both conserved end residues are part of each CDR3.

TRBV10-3,CAIRPTGMIYEQYF
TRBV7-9,CASSQKFDEQYF
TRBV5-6,CASSTRDYVPDTQYF
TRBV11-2,CASSRERPLAVTGGDTQYF
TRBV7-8,CASDGRGEQFF
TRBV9,CASSGYGSNEKLFF
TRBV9,CASSTSGGYEQYF
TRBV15,CATSSRTSGTDTQYF
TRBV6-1,CASSIAGGRGDTQYF
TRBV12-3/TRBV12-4,CASTPGGGLADEQFF
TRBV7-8,CASSLGAPLAPLYNEQFF
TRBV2,CARDNRDRETEQYF